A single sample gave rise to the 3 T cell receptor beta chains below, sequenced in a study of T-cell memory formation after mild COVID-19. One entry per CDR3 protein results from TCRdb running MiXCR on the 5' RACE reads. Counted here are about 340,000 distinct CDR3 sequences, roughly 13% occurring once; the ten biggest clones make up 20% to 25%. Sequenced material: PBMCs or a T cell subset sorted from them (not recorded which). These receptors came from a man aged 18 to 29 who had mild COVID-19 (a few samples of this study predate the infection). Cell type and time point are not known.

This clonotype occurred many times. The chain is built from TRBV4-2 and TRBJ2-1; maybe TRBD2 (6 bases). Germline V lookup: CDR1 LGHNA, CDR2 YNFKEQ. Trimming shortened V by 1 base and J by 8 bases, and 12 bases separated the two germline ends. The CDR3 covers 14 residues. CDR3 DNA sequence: TGTGCCAGCAGCCAAGGTCTAGCGAACGATGAGCAGTTCTTC. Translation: CASSQGLANDEQFF.

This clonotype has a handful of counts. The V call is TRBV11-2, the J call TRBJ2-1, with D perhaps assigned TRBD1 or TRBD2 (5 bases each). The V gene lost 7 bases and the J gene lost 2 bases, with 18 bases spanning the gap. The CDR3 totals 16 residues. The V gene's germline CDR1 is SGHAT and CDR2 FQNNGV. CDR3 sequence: CASIGRGSLPYNEQFF. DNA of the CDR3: TGTGCCAGCATCGGACGGGGCAGCCTGCCCTACAATGAGCAGTTCTTC. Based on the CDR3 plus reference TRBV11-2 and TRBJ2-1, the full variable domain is EAGVAQSPRYKIIEKRQSVAFWCNPISGHATLYWYQQILGQGPKLLIQFQNNGVVDDSQLPKDRFSAERLKGVDSTLKIQPAKLEDSAVYLCASIGRGSLPYNEQFFGPGTRLTVL.

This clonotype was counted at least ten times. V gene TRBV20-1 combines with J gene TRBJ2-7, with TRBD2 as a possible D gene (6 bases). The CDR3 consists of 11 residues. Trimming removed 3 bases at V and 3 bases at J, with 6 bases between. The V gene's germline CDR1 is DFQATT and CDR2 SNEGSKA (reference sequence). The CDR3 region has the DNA TGCAGTGCTAGGGGGGGCTACGAGCAGTACTTC. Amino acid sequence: CSARGGYEQYF.